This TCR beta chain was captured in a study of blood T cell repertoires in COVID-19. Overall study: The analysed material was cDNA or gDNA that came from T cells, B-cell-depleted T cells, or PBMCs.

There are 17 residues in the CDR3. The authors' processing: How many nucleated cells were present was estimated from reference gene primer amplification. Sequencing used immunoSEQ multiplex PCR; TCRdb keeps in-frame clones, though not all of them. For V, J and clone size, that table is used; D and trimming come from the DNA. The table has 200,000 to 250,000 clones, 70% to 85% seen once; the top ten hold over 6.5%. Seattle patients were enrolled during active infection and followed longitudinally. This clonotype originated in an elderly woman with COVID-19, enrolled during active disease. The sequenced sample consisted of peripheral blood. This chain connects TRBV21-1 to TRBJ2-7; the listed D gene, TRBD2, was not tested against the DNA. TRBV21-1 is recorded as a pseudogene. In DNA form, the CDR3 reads TGTGCCAGCAGCAAAGGGAGGAGCGGGAGGGCCCGCTACGAGCAGTACTTC. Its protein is CASSKGRSGRARYEQYF.